This entry describes one T cell receptor beta chain. Genomic DNA was the PCR template. A primer set of 30 forward and 13 reverse primers amplified the CDR3. In TCRdb, the multiplex PCR reads were re-called with MiXCR into one record per CDR3 protein. Of 250,000 or so distinct CDR3 sequences listed, more than 45% are singletons. This entry is derived from a study of type 1 and type 2 diabetes patients. Trimming stripped 7 bases from V and 4 bases from J, with 13 bases between. Germline CDR1 and CDR2: SNHLY and FYNNEI. The CDR3 runs to 13 residues. The rearrangement links TRBV2 to TRBJ2-5; unclear D gene. Sequenced input: peripheral blood mononuclear cells (PBMCs). The TCR comes from a man aged 18 to 30 with type 2 diabetes. The CDR3 nucleotides are TGTGCCAGCAACACTCTGTCGGCAGAGACCCAGTACTTC. It yields the protein CASNTLSAETQYF.